Each of the 24 T cell receptor beta chains below was sequenced from the same sample in a study of shared clonotypes between healthy human individuals. Sequenced by immunoSEQ multiplex PCR; TCRdb stores in-frame clones only, minus some. The table includes about 820,000 clones, 80% to 95% detected once. In the naive CD8 group, cells lacked CD45RO and were positively selected for CCR7, so terminally differentiated effector memory CD45RA+ cells were left out. The sample taken for sequencing was naive CD8+ T cells sorted from blood. Receptors were obtained from a man under 40 in good health.

The rearrangement uses TRBV5-4 and TRBJ1-4, with D maybe TRBD1 (5 bases). Trimming removed 6 bases from V and 1 base from J, with 10 bases in between. The germline V gene has CDR1 SGHNT and CDR2 YYREEE (reference sequence). This CDR3 has 14 residues. The CDR3 sequence is CASKETVTNEKLFF. Written as DNA, the CDR3 is TGTGCCAGCAAGGAGACAGTAACTAATGAAAAACTGTTTTTT.

This sequence joins TRBV27 and TRBJ2-7, with D uncertain. V shed 6 bases and J shed 1 base, with 10 bases lying between them. Germline CDR1 reads MNHEY; CDR2 reads SMNVEV (reference sequence). The CDR3 is 13 amino acids. In nucleotides, the CDR3 is TGTGCCAGCAGCGCATTCGATTCCTACGAGCAGTACTTC. Amino acid sequence: CASSAFDSYEQYF.

V gene TRBV7-9 combines with J gene TRBJ2-2; 10 nucleotides match TRBD1. Germline V gives CDR1 SEHNR, CDR2 FQNEAQ (reference sequence). The CDR3 spans 16 residues. V dropped 0 bases and J dropped 6; count of bases not matched to a gene: 4. CDR3 DNA sequence: TGTGCCAGCAGCTTAGCCCCGACAGGGGGCTCCGGGGAGCTGTTTTTT. Translation gives CASSLAPTGGSGELFF.

V is TRBV15 and J is TRBJ2-2; 11 bases agree with TRBD1. The CDR3 length is 16 residues. V lost 2 bases to trimming and J lost 3 bases; unmatched junction nucleotides: 2. Germline V gene sequence: CDR1 LNHNV, CDR2 YYDKDF (reference sequence). In nucleotides, the CDR3 is TGTGCCACCAGCAGAAGGACAGGGGGCGACACCGGGGAGCTGTTTTTT. It codes for CATSRRTGGDTGELFF.

The V call is TRBV29-1, the J call TRBJ1-2; D is possibly TRBD1 (5 bases). The ends were cut back, 4 bases at V and 2 bases at J, with 17 bases in the middle. Germline CDR1 SQVTM, CDR2 ANQGSEA. The CDR3 covers 15 residues. The CDR3 spells CSVGGERYGNYGYTF. The CDR3 bases are TGCAGCGTTGGAGGGGAACGGTACGGAAACTATGGCTACACCTTC.

J is TRBJ2-1 and V is TRBV25-1; a possible D gene is TRBD1 (6 bases). CDR1 and CDR2 from the germline V gene are MGHDK and SYGVNS. The CDR3 is 13 residues long. Trimming pared 7 bases from V and 5 bases from J, leaving 12 bases between. CDR3 bases: TGTGCCAGCACCCAGGGGTTCCACAATGAGCAGTTCTTC. Translated, it gives CASTQGFHNEQFF.

CDR3 in amino acids: CASSFFEGTEAFF. In nucleotides, the CDR3 is TGTGCCAGCAGTTTTTTCGAGGGAACTGAAGCTTTCTTT. The V gene is TRBV28, the J gene TRBJ1-1; D gene unclear. In germline, CDR1 is MDHEN, CDR2 SYDVKM. The CDR3 is made up of 13 amino acids. Trimming removed 3 bases from V and 5 bases from J, with 10 bases in between.

This rearrangement joins TRBV4-2 to TRBJ2-1, with 12 bases fitting TRBD2. The CDR3 has 18 amino acids. The V and J ends lost 2 bases and 7 bases, in that order; junction bases with no gene match: 12. Germline V lookup: CDR1 LGHNA, CDR2 YNFKEQ. This CDR3 is CASSQSSLLAGGRNEQFF. The CDR3 bases are TGTGCCAGCAGCCAATCCTCATTACTAGCGGGAGGTAGGAATGAGCAGTTCTTC.

The rearrangement links TRBV6-6 to TRBJ2-7, with TRBD1 matching over 7 bases. This CDR3 comprises 13 residues. Germline V CDR1 and CDR2: MNHNY, SVGAGI (reference sequence). The trim removed 10 bases at V and 2 bases at J, leaving 8 bases unmatched. CDR3 nucleotide sequence: TGTGCCACCGAGACAGGGAGCACCTACGAGCAGTACTTC. This translates into CATETGSTYEQYF.

The chain employs TRBV4-3 and TRBJ2-7; D is unclear. The CDR3 has 14 residues. The V gene lost 1 base and the J gene lost 2 bases, with 9 bases spanning the gap. The V gene's germline CDR1 is LGHNA and CDR2 YSLEER. CDR3 DNA: TGCGCCAGCAGCCAAGTCACGGGTGCCTACGAGCAGTACTTC. The encoded protein is CASSQVTGAYEQYF.

V and J are TRBV11-1 and TRBJ2-3; 9 positions match TRBD2. V was pared by 1 base and J by 4 bases, with 3 bases of the junction left unmatched. The CDR3 runs 15 residues. Germline CDR1 reads SGHAT; CDR2 reads FQDESV (reference sequence). The CDR3 sequence is CASSLGVAGADTQYF. CDR3 DNA: TGTGCCAGCAGCTTAGGGGTAGCGGGAGCAGATACGCAGTATTTT.

Regarding this clone: Other DNA sequences in the same sample also yield this CDR3. The rearrangement joins TRBV10-3 to TRBJ2-5; D is perhaps TRBD2 (6 bases). From germline, CDR1 is ENHRY and CDR2 SYGVKD. The V end was cut by 2 bases, the J end by 5 bases, with 18 bases between. This CDR3 contains 16 residues. CDR3 in amino acids: CAISERGRGGGETQYF. For the CDR3, the DNA is TGTGCCATCAGTGAGAGGGGTCGGGGCGGAGGGGAGACCCAGTACTTC.

The chain combines TRBV27 with TRBJ2-7; no definite D call. CDR1 is MNHEY, CDR2 SMNVEV, per germline (reference sequence). The CDR3 runs 14 residues. The V end lost 2 bases, the J end lost 2 bases, and 10 bases lay between the germline ends. Here the CDR3 reads CASSLAVNTYEQYF. The CDR3 region has the DNA TGTGCCAGCAGTTTAGCAGTGAACACCTACGAGCAGTACTTC.

The V call is TRBV11-2, the J call TRBJ1-2; D remains ambiguous. CDR1 and CDR2 (germline): SGHAT, FQNNGV. This CDR3 has 15 residues. V was trimmed by 6 bases and J by 1 base, leaving 15 bases between them. CDR3 in amino acids: CASSTVGVHNYGYTF. The CDR3 DNA is TGTGCCAGCAGTACCGTCGGAGTCCATAACTATGGCTACACCTTC.

The chain recombines TRBV6-1 with TRBJ2-7; 9 nucleotides align to TRBD2. Germline V CDR1 and CDR2: MNHNS, SASEGT. Trimming at V came to 7 bases and at J to 3 bases, leaving 4 bases not matched to a gene. This CDR3 contains 13 residues. The CDR3 nucleotides read TGTGCCAGCACGCCTAGCGGGAACTACGAGCAGTACTTC. Translation gives CASTPSGNYEQYF.

The chain links TRBV7-3 to TRBJ2-3, with D perhaps TRBD2 (6 bases). V shed 1 base and J shed 0 bases, with 14 bases lying between them. The CDR3 consists of 17 residues. Germline V gene data show CDR1 as SGHTA and CDR2 as FQGTGA. The chain's CDR3 is CASSLNGVGTSTDTQYF. The CDR3 region has the DNA TGTGCCAGCAGCTTAAACGGAGTGGGGACTAGCACAGATACGCAGTATTTT.

This clone appeared once. This rearrangement joins TRBV2 to TRBJ1-1; tentatively, D is TRBD1 (5 bases). From germline, CDR1 is SNHLY and CDR2 FYNNEI. Trimming removed 4 bases at V and 6 bases at J, with 21 bases between. This CDR3 contains 16 residues. In DNA, the CDR3 is TGTGCCAGCAGTGGGGGCCGGGAAGTCGGGTCGGCTGAAGCTTTCTTT. Amino acid sequence: CASSGGREVGSAEAFF.

The chain employs TRBV5-1 and TRBJ2-3; D perhaps matches TRBD1 (6 bases). Germline CDR1 SGHRS, CDR2 YFSETQ. Trimming left V 0 bases short and J 1 base short, with 15 bases between. The CDR3 is 17 residues long. The CDR3 protein is CASSLDEQGGGTDTQYF. DNA of the CDR3: TGCGCCAGCAGCTTGGACGAACAGGGTGGGGGCACAGATACGCAGTATTTT.

The CDR3 DNA is TGTGCCAGCAGCTTTGAGACGTCCGGGGAGCTGTTTTTT. Residues: CASSFETSGELFF. The V call is TRBV11-2, the J call TRBJ2-2; unclear D gene. V was cut by 3 bases and J by 6 bases, with 8 bases left in between. The CDR3 consists of 13 residues. CDR1 and CDR2 from the germline V gene are SGHAT and FQNNGV.

V usage is TRBV7-9 and J usage is TRBJ2-1; possibly TRBD2 for D (5 bases). CDR1 SEHNR and CDR2 FQNEAQ come from the germline V gene (reference sequence). The V end was cut by 5 bases, the J end by 7 bases, with 21 bases between. The CDR3 has 16 amino acids. CDR3 in amino acids: CASSLPRGYGENEQFF. For the CDR3, the DNA is TGTGCCAGCAGCCTACCACGTGGTTACGGGGAGAATGAGCAGTTCTTC.

This chain connects TRBV19 to TRBJ1-4; D might be TRBD1 (6 bases). Trimming pared 6 bases from V and 0 bases from J, leaving 14 bases between. This CDR3 comprises 16 residues. Germline CDR1 LNHDA, CDR2 SQIVND (reference sequence). CDR3 coding DNA: TGTGCCAGTAGGGAAACAGGGCTGGCAACTAATGAAAAACTGTTTTTT. It is translated as CASRETGLATNEKLFF.

This clone was seen just once. The gene calls are TRBV5-6 and TRBJ1-2; 8 bases are a match to TRBD1. This CDR3 spans 14 amino acids. Germline loops: CDR1 SGHDT, CDR2 YYEEEE. Trimming cost V 4 bases and J 4 bases; bases outside gene matches: 6. The CDR3 DNA reads TGTGCCAGCAGCGATCCGGACAGGGCCTATGGCTACACCTTC. It encodes CASSDPDRAYGYTF. Combining the CDR3 with reference TRBV5-6 and TRBJ1-2 gives the whole variable domain DAGVTQSPTHLIKTRGQQVTLRCSPKSGHDTVSWYQQALGQGPQFIFQYYEEEERQRGNFPDRFSGHQFPNYSSELNVNALLLGDSALYLCASSDPDRAYGYTFGSGTRLTVV.

The chain joins TRBV9 to TRBJ2-2; no clear D. This CDR3 has 16 amino acids. Trimming took 4 bases from V and 2 from J, leaving 15 bases between them. Germline loops: CDR1 SGDLS, CDR2 YYNGEE. Written as DNA, the CDR3 is TGTGCCAGCAGCCCCCGGCCCTCGAGTAACACCGGGGAGCTGTTTTTT. It specifies CASSPRPSSNTGELFF.

The chain carries TRBV27 and TRBJ2-7; 7 bases map to TRBD2. Germline assignment: CDR1 MNHEY and CDR2 SMNVEV (reference sequence). There are 16 residues in the CDR3. J gave up 2 bases and V 3 bases, and 10 bases lay outside the gene matches. This chain's CDR3 is CASSFLGGSGAYEQYF. CDR3 sequence (DNA): TGTGCCAGCAGTTTCCTCGGGGGGAGCGGAGCCTACGAGCAGTACTTC.